Each of the 13 T cell receptor beta chains below was sequenced from the same sample in a study of control samples from healthy donors and cancer patients. Method: immunoSEQ multiplex PCR; TCRdb's copy keeps in-frame clones and lacks some. The sample records 65,000 to 95,000 clones, approximately 89% being singletons. The sequencing sample was made of blood. The source of these receptors is a middle-aged man in good health.

Only a few counts were recorded for this clone. The gene calls are TRBV6-5 and TRBJ2-3, with 7 bases matching TRBD2. In germline, CDR1 is MNHEY, CDR2 SVGAGI. With 5 bases clipped from V and 11 bases from J, the junction kept 10 bases outside the gene matches. This CDR3 has 13 amino acids. In nucleotides, the CDR3 is TGTGCCAGCAGTCTCACCGGACTAGAAAGGCAGTATTTT. Protein: CASSLTGLERQYF.

The chain couples TRBV4-1 to TRBJ1-2, with D maybe TRBD1 (6 bases). Germline lookup yields CDR1 MGHRA and CDR2 YSYEKL. The CDR3 is made up of 15 amino acids. Trimming took off 4 bases at V and 1 base at J, with 13 bases between the two ends. The CDR3 region has the DNA TGCGCCAGCAGCCCCGGTGGGGGCATTAACTATGGCTACACCTTC. It translates to CASSPGGGINYGYTF.

This clone turned up a few times. V gene TRBV4-1 combines with J gene TRBJ1-3; D might be TRBD1 (5 bases). Per the germline V gene, CDR1 is MGHRA and CDR2 is YSYEKL. The CDR3 has 15 amino acids. V lost 1 base, J lost 2 bases, and 9 bases lay in between. CDR3 amino acids: CASSQVGGTGNTIYF. CDR3 nucleotide sequence: TGCGCCAGCAGCCAAGTGGGGGGGACTGGAAACACCATATATTTT.

The chain links TRBV18 to TRBJ2-7; 10 nucleotides match TRBD2. The CDR3 contains 15 residues. Germline V gene lookup returns CDR1 KGHSH and CDR2 LQKENI. With 6 bases clipped from V and 3 bases from J, the junction kept 8 bases outside the gene matches. DNA of the CDR3: TGTGCCAGCTCCCCCGGGGCTAGCGGGAGCTACGAGCAGTACTTC. Protein sequence: CASSPGASGSYEQYF.

The chain couples TRBV7-3 to TRBJ1-1, with 7 nucleotides matching TRBD1. Germline trimming cut 6 bases from V and 3 bases from J; bases unmatched to any gene: 4. The CDR3 loop spans 13 amino acids. Per germline, CDR1 SGHTA and CDR2 FQGTGA. CDR3 sequence (DNA): TGTGCCAGCAGTAAAACAGGGGACACTGAAGCTTTCTTT. Protein sequence: CASSKTGDTEAFF.

This chain connects TRBV5-6 to TRBJ1-4; no firm D call. The V gene's germline CDR1 is SGHDT and CDR2 YYEEEE. This CDR3 is 14 amino acids long. The V end was cut by 4 bases, the J end by 0 bases, with 7 bases between. In DNA, the CDR3 is TGTGCCAGCAGCGGTGTAGCAACTAATGAAAAACTGTTTTTT. Translated: CASSGVATNEKLFF. Full variable domain (outside the CDR3, taken from reference TRBV5-6 and TRBJ1-4): DAGVTQSPTHLIKTRGQQVTLRCSPKSGHDTVSWYQQALGQGPQFIFQYYEEEERQRGNFPDRFSGHQFPNYSSELNVNALLLGDSALYLCASSGVATNEKLFFGSGTQLSVL.

V gene TRBV9 combines with J gene TRBJ2-2, with D perhaps TRBD1 (5 bases). The CDR3 is made up of 15 amino acids. Per germline, CDR1 SGDLS and CDR2 YYNGEE. V dropped 4 bases and J dropped 2 bases, with 12 bases sitting between them. Here the CDR3 DNA reads TGTGCCAGCAGCTCCTGGACAAGCAACACCGGGGAGCTGTTTTTT. Its protein is CASSSWTSNTGELFF.

The rearrangement joins TRBV11-2 to TRBJ1-2; D uncertain. CDR1 and CDR2 (germline): SGHAT, FQNNGV. The length of the CDR3 is 14 residues. Trimming cost V 5 bases and J 3 bases, with 13 bases left between them. CDR3 residues: CASSPQGPDYGYTF. CDR3 in DNA: TGTGCCAGCAGCCCCCAAGGGCCTGACTATGGCTACACCTTC. Using reference TRBV11-2 and TRBJ1-2 for the parts outside the CDR3, the full variable domain is EAGVAQSPRYKIIEKRQSVAFWCNPISGHATLYWYQQILGQGPKLLIQFQNNGVVDDSQLPKDRFSAERLKGVDSTLKIQPAKLEDSAVYLCASSPQGPDYGYTFGSGTRLTVV.

This chain links TRBV6-6 with TRBJ1-1; possible D gene TRBD1, 6 bases. The CDR3 is made up of 14 amino acids. Germline loops: CDR1 MNHNY, CDR2 SVGAGI (reference sequence). The germline V and J ends were trimmed by 10 bases and 0 bases, with 15 bases remaining between them. DNA for the CDR3: TGTGCCACCTACGACAGGACCTTGAACACTGAAGCTTTCTTT. It is translated as CATYDRTLNTEAFF.

The chain couples TRBV6-4 to TRBJ2-5; D is tentatively TRBD1 or TRBD2 (6 bases each). The CDR3 sequence is 16 residues long. The ends were cut back, 0 bases at V and 3 bases at J, with 14 bases in the middle. The V gene's germline CDR1 is MRHNA and CDR2 SNTAGT. The CDR3 protein is CASSDSFGGGKETQYF. In DNA form, the CDR3 reads TGTGCCAGCAGTGACTCCTTTGGAGGGGGGAAAGAGACCCAGTACTTC.

The chain recombines TRBV4-1 with TRBJ1-1, with unresolved D. The V gene's germline CDR1 is MGHRA and CDR2 YSYEKL. Trimming cost V 0 bases and J 0 bases, with 2 bases left between them. The CDR3 is 13 amino acids. This CDR3 is CASSQEMNTEAFF. The CDR3 nucleotides read TGCGCCAGCAGCCAAGAGATGAACACTGAAGCTTTCTTT.

The CDR3 loop is CASSKGPQEEKLFF. The DNA of the CDR3 is TGCGCCAGCAGCAAAGGGCCCCAGGAGGAAAAACTGTTTTTT. The V and J genes are TRBV4-3 and TRBJ1-4; D not resolved. The germline V and J ends were trimmed by 5 bases and 8 bases, with 15 bases remaining between them. Germline-derived CDR1 and CDR2 are LGHNA and YSLEER. There are 14 residues in the CDR3.

The genes are TRBV18 and TRBJ1-3, with unresolved D. The CDR3 contains 15 residues. Germline loops: CDR1 KGHSH, CDR2 LQKENI. Trimming cost V 6 bases and J 1 base, with 13 bases left between them. This chain's CDR3 is CASSQGPGSGNTIYF. CDR3 nucleotide sequence: TGTGCCAGCTCTCAAGGACCGGGATCTGGAAACACCATATATTTT.